The clone carrying this T cell receptor (beta chain) was counted at least ten times. Its antigen is not known. The sequence runs out 3 residues before the end of the CDR3; the remainder is reconstructed from the germline J gene. Clones were sequenced by immunoSEQ multiplex PCR, and TCRdb holds only the in-frame ones, with some missing. The sample yields 32,000 or so clones, without any singletons. All CVID subjects were on immunoglobulin replacement for at least one year. This sample is drawn from a study of T cell clonality in common variable immunodeficiency. Trimming took 5 bases from V and 0 from J; bases not matched to a gene: 6. Germline CDR1 and CDR2: SGHRS and YFSETQ. The CDR3 loop spans 16 amino acids. General study points: CVID subjects had higher TCRbeta clonality than healthy controls, most marked in about a third. Reportedly, TCR beta sequences from common variable immunodeficiency showed fewer deletions and N-nucleotide insertions.

V gene TRBV5-1 combines with J gene TRBJ1-4, with 8 positions matching TRBD1. Sequencing input: peripheral blood mononuclear cells. The sequence was obtained from a human donor with common variable immunodeficiency. The CDR3 loop reads CASSPTGAATNEKLFF. The CDR3 bases that were read are TGCGCCAGCAGTCCGACAGGGGCCGCAACTAATGAAAAA.